Detailed here is one TCR beta chain. What antigen it recognizes has not been identified. Within one base of it there is no much larger clone, and no base qualities were kept. The entry originates in a study of naive and memory T cell subsets (dated by TCRdb to 2017 to 2019). Turning to the overall study: The study applied an open-source, UMI-based TCR alpha and beta sequencing pipeline to sorted naive and memory peripheral blood T cell subsets. RNA was DNase-treated and reverse transcribed with TCR constant-region primers, mostly using SuperScript III. The functional CMV T cell responses agreed completely with IgG serology results. General study outcomes and caveats: The repertoire findings for the naive and memory subsets could not be validated, as no ground truth was available. A few larger clonotypes were found in naive repertoires, especially CD8, and these larger clonotypes were possibly memory cells re-expressing CD45RA. After error correction, over 85% of naive TCR sequences appeared only once, giving much steeper abundance distributions than memory subsets. A power law was followed by TCR abundance, with an exponent that differed between naive and memory subsets but was consistent across the three individuals. RNA-based TCR counts may be affected by expression changes linked to T cell activation and differentiation. Gini index rose and Shannon and inverse Simpson diversity fell from naive through CM, EM and EMRA in both CD4 and CD8 cells. Single alpha or beta chain sequences, rather than paired alpha/beta receptors, were used to define clonotypes.

The CDR3 runs 12 amino acids, cysteine and phenylalanine included. Just CDR3 DNA is preserved here, 36 bases in frame from base 1. Trimming takes 4 bases from V and 3 bases from J, and the germline ends sit 6 bases apart. The germline V gene (reference sequence) provides CDR1 GTSNPN and CDR2 SVGIG. TCR alpha and beta chain libraries were amplified separately from the second PCR step onward. CMV status of each donor was established by measuring IFNgamma production from CD4+ T cells after fresh PBMCs were stimulated overnight with CMV viral lysate. Using Miltenyi beads, CD4 T cells were first positively selected, and CD8 T cells were then positively selected from the CD4-negative fraction. After staining for CD3, CD4, CD8, CD45RA, CD27 and a live/dead dye, cells were sorted on a BD Aria II into four subsets based on CD45RA and CD27. Blood came from a few healthy volunteers, each fractionated into CD4 and CD8 T cells and then into four differentiation subsets. Around 130 ml of peripheral blood was taken from each donor, and PBMC were separated by density-gradient centrifugation on Ficoll-Paque PLUS. After sorting, cells were lysed in RLT buffer, RNA was extracted using a Qiagen RNeasy kit, and the extracted RNA was stored at -80 degrees C.

Library generation was performed with UMI-ligation and nested PCR. The beta constant-region primer was an equimolar mix of two oligonucleotides covering both TRBC1 and TRBC2. The ligated cDNA went through four rounds of PCR with nested alpha and beta constant-region primers together with the SP2 primer. A single-stranded oligonucleotide carrying the SP2 primer and a 12-nucleotide UMI was ligated to the 3' end of the cDNA by T4 RNA ligase 1. The ligation reaction was kept at 16 degrees C for about 20-25 hours. PCR2 was typically performed as a SYBR Green qPCR and was stopped at a predetermined threshold so that over-amplification was prevented. Apart from the first purification, every purification step used Agencourt AMPure XP magnetic beads. Libraries were quantified by Qubit and checked on a TapeStation, with a main peak expected near 650 bp. Pooled libraries were sequenced on an Illumina MiSeq using v2 2x251 paired-end kits, and typically roughly 1-2.2 million reads were obtained per sample. Each sample's library went into the pool at roughly 4.4 nM, and roughly 5-7.5% PhiX was added to help with cluster recognition. The original methods were these. Using tag matching that tolerated one base-pair mismatch, Decombinator assigned V and J genes to FASTQ reads that had been processed by Demultiplexor. By using UMIs, Collapsinator corrected both sequencing errors and the frequency errors caused by PCR heterogeneity. CDR3Translator translated TCRs and extracted CDR3s from the conserved cysteine to the FGXG phenylalanine, flagging non-productive sequences. Gini, Shannon entropy and inverse Simpson indices were calculated on repertoires subsampled to equal numbers of UMI-defined TCRs. Within the linear range, a power law was fitted by maximum likelihood to the distributions of clonotype abundance. On one naive CD8 sample, the pipeline and MIGEC gave similar UMI counts, unique TCR numbers and clonal distributions. In one analysis, naive TCRs that were also found in any memory subset of the same donor were excluded from the naive repertoire. A set of several thousand CMV-associated CDR3 sequences, compiled from VDJdb and a published dataset, was used to search the repertoires. The public reads were reprocessed in TCRdb via fastp at Q25 and MiXCR, keeping in-frame beta chains. Entries that share a CDR3 protein sequence are merged under the most common genes and DNA. Here the V and J calls rest on TCRdb's processing, not on the authors' analysis. This sample comprises about 99,000 distinct CDR3 sequences, approximately 15% of them detected only once. About 3% of the sample lies in the top ten.

This TCR came from a human donor in good health. The chain uses TRBV30 and TRBJ2-2; too little of a D gene remains to name it. Sequencing used naive CD8+ T cells from blood. Per the publication, the cell subset or site label means: naive T cells, CD45RA high CD27+. Here is the DNA: TGTGCCTGGAACGGAGACACCGGGGAGCTGTTTTTT. This gives the protein CAWNGDTGELFF.